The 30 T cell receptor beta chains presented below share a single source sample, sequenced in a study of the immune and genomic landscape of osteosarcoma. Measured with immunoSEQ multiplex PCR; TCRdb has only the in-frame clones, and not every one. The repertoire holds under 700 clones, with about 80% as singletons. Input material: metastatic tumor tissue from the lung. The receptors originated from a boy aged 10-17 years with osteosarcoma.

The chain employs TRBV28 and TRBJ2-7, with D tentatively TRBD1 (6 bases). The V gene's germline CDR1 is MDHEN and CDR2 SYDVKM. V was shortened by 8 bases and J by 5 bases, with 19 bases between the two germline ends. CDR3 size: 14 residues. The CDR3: CASSTNTGLNEQYF. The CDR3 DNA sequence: TGTGCCAGCTCAACCAATACAGGGCTCAACGAGCAGTACTTC.

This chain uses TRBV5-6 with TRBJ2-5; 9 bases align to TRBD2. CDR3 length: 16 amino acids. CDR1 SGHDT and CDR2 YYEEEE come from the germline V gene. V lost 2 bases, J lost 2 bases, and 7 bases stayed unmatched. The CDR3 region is CASSLIGTSPQETQYF. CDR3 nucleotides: TGTGCCAGCAGCTTAATTGGGACTAGCCCTCAAGAGACCCAGTACTTC.

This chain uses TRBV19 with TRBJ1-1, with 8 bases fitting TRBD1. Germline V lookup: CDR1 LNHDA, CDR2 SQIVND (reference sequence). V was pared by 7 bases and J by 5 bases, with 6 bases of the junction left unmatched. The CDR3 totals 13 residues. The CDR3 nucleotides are TGTGCCAGTACCAGGACAGGGTGGACTGAAGCTTTCTTT. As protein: CASTRTGWTEAFF. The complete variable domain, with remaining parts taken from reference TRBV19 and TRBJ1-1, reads DGGITQSPKYLFRKEGQNVTLSCEQNLNHDAMYWYRQDPGQGLRLIYYSQIVNDFQKGDIAEGYSVSREKKESFPLTVTSAQKNPTAFYLCASTRTGWTEAFFGQGTRLTVV.

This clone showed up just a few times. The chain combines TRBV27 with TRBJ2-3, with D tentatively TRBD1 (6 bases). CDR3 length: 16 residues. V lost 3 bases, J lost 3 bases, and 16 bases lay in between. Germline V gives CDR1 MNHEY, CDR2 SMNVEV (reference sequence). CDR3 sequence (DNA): TGTGCCAGCAGTTTGGCCAGGGGAAAAGGGACAGATACGCAGTATTTT. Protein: CASSLARGKGTDTQYF.

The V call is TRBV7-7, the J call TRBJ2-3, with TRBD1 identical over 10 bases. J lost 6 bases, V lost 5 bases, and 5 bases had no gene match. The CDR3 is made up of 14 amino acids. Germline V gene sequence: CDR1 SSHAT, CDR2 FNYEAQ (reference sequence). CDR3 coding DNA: TGTGCCAGCAGCCCGACAGGGGGCAGGGATACGCAGTATTTT. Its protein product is CASSPTGGRDTQYF.

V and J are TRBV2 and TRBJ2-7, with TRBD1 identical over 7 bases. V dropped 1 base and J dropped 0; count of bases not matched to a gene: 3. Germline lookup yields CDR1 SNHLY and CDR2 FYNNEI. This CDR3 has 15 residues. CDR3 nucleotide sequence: TGTGCCAGCAGTGAAGGGACAGGATACTCCTACGAGCAGTACTTC. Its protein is CASSEGTGYSYEQYF.

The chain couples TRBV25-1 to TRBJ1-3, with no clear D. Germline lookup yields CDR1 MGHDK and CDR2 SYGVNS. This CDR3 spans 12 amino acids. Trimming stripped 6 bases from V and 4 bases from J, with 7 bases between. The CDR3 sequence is CASRNQGNTIYF. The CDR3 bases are TGTGCCAGCAGAAATCAGGGAAACACCATATATTTT.

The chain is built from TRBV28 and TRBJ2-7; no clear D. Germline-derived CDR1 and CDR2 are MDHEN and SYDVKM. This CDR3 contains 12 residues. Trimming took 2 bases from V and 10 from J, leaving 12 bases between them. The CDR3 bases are TGTGCCAGCAGTTTAATGTTTAGGGAACAGTACTTC. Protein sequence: CASSLMFREQYF. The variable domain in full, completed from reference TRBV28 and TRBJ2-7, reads DVKVTQSSRYLVKRTGEKVFLECVQDMDHENMFWYRQDPGLGLRLIYFSYDVKMKEKGDIPEGYSVSREKKERFSLILESASTNQTSMYLCASSLMFREQYFGPGTRLTVT.

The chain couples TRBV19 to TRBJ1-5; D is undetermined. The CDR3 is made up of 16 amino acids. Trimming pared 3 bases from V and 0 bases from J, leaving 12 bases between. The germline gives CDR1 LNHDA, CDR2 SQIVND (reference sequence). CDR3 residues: CASSIEGGYSNQPQHF. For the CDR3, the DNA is TGTGCCAGTAGTATTGAGGGAGGATATAGCAATCAGCCCCAGCATTTT.

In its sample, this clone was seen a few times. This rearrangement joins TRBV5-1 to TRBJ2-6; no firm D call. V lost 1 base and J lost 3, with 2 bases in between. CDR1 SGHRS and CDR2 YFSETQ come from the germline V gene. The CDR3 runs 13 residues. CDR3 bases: TGCGCCAGCAGCTTGTATGGGGCCAACGTCCTGACTTTC. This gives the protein CASSLYGANVLTF.

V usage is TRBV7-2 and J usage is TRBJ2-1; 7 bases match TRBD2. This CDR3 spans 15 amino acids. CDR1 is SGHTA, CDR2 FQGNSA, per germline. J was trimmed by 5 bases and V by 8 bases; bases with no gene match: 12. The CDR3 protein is CASGQRGLGNNEQFF. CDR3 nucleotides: TGTGCCAGCGGTCAGCGGGGACTCGGGAACAATGAGCAGTTCTTC.

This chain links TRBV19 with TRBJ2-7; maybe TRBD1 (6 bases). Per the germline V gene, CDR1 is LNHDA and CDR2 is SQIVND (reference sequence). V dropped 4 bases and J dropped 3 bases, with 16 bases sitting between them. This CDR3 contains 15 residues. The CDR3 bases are TGTGCCAGTAGTAGACACATACAACAGGGCTACGAGCAGTACTTC. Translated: CASSRHIQQGYEQYF. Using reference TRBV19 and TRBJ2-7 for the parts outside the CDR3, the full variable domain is DGGITQSPKYLFRKEGQNVTLSCEQNLNHDAMYWYRQDPGQGLRLIYYSQIVNDFQKGDIAEGYSVSREKKESFPLTVTSAQKNPTAFYLCASSRHIQQGYEQYFGPGTRLTVT.

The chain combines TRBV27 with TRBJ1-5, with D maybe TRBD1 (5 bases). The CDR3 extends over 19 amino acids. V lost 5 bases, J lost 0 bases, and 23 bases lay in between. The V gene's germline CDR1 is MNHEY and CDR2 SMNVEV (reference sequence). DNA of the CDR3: TGTGCCAGCAGTCGACTCAGGGATACTCTGGGTTATAGCAATCAGCCCCAGCATTTT. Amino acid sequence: CASSRLRDTLGYSNQPQHF.

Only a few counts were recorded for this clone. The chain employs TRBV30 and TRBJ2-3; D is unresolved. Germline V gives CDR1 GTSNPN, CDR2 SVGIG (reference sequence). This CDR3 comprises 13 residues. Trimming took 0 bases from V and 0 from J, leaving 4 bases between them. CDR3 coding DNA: TGTGCCTGGAGTGTCTTGAGCACAGATACGCAGTATTTT. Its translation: CAWSVLSTDTQYF.

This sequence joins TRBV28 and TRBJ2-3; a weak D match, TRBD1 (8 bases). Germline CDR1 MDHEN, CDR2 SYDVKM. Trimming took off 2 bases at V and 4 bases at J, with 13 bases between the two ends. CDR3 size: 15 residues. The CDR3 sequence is CASSLPTGGADTQYF. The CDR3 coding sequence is TGTGCCAGCAGTTTACCCACAGGGGGGGCAGATACGCAGTATTTT.

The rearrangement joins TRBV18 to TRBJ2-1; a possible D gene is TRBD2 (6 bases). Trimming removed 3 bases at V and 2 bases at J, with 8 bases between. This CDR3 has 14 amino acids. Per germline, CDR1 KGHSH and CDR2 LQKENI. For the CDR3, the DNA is TGTGCCAGCTCACCGACTAGTCCCTACAATGAGCAGTTCTTC. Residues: CASSPTSPYNEQFF.

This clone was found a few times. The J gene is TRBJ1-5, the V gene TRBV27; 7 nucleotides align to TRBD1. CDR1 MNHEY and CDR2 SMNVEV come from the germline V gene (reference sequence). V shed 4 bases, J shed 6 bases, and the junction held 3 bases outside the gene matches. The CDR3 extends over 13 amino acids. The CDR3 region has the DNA TGTGCCAGCAGTTCACAGGGGCGTCAGCCCCAGCATTTT. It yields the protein CASSSQGRQPQHF.

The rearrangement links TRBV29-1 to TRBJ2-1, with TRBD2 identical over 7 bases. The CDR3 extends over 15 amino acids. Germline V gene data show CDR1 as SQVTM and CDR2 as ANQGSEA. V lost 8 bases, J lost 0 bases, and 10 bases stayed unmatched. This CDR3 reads CSTREAGSSYNEQFF. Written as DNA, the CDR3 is TGCAGCACGCGAGAAGCGGGGAGCTCCTACAATGAGCAGTTCTTC.

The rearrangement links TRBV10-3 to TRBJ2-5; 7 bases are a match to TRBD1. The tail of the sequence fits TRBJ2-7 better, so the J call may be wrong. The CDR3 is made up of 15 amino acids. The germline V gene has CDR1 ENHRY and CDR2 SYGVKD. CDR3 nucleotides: TGTGCCATCAGTGAGGAGGCAGGGGGAAGCTACGAGCAGTACTTC. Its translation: CAISEEAGGSYEQYF.

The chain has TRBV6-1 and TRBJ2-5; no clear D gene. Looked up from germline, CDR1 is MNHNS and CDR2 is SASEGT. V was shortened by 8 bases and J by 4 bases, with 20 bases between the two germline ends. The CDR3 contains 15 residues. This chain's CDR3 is CASRRIDGPRETQYF. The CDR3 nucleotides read TGTGCCAGCCGGCGAATAGACGGCCCAAGAGAGACCCAGTACTTC.

CDR3 region: CASSLDTQYF. CDR3 DNA sequence: TGTGCCAGCAGCTTGGATACGCAGTATTTT. The V call is TRBV7-2, the J call TRBJ2-3; D not resolved. Per the germline V gene, CDR1 is SGHTA and CDR2 is FQGNSA. This CDR3 contains 10 residues. Trimming took 3 bases from V and 6 from J, leaving 1 base between them.

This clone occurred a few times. The CDR3 sequence is CAISESSFSYNEQFF. CDR3 coding DNA: TGTGCCATCAGTGAGTCGTCGTTCTCCTACAATGAGCAGTTCTTC. The chain uses TRBV10-3 and TRBJ2-1; D is unclear. Germline lookup yields CDR1 ENHRY and CDR2 SYGVKD. V lost 0 bases and J 0 bases, leaving 6 bases between the germline ends. The CDR3 contains 15 residues.

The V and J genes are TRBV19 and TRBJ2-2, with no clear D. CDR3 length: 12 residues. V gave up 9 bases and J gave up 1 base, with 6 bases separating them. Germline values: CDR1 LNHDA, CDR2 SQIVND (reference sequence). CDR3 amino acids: CASGVNTGELFF. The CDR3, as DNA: TGTGCCAGCGGAGTGAACACCGGGGAGCTGTTTTTT.

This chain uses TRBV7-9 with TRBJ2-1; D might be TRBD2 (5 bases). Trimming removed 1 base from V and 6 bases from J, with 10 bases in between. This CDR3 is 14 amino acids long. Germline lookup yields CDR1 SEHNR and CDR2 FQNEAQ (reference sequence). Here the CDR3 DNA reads TGTGCCAGCAGCTTAGTATCGGGGAGCAATGAGCAGTTCTTC. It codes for CASSLVSGSNEQFF.

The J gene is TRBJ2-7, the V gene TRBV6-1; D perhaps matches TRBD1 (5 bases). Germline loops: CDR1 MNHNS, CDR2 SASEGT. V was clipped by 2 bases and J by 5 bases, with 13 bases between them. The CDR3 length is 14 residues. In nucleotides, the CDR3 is TGTGCCAGCAGTGAACGCCAGGGCTATAACGAGCAGTACTTC. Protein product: CASSERQGYNEQYF.

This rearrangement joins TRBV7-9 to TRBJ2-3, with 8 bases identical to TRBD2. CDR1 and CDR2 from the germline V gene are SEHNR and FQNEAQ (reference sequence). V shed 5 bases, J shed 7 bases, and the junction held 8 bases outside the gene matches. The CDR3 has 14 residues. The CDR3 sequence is CASSAVAGRNTQYF. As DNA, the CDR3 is TGTGCCAGCAGCGCCGTAGCGGGACGTAATACGCAGTATTTT.

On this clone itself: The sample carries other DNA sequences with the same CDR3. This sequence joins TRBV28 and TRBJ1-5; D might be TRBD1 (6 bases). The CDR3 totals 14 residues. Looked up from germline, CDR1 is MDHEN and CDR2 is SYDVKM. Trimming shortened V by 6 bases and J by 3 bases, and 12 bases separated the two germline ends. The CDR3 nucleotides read TGTGCCAGCAGGTCTCAGGGGCCCAATCAGCCCCAGCATTTT. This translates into CASRSQGPNQPQHF. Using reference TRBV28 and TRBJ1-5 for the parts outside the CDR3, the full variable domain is DVKVTQSSRYLVKRTGEKVFLECVQDMDHENMFWYRQDPGLGLRLIYFSYDVKMKEKGDIPEGYSVSREKKERFSLILESASTNQTSMYLCASRSQGPNQPQHFGDGTRLSIL.

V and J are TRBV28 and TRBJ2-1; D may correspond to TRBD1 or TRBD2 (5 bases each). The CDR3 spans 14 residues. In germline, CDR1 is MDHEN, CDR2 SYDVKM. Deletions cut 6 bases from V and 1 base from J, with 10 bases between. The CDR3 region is CASSRGTSYNEQFF. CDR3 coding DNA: TGTGCCAGCAGCCGAGGGACGTCCTACAATGAGCAGTTCTTC.

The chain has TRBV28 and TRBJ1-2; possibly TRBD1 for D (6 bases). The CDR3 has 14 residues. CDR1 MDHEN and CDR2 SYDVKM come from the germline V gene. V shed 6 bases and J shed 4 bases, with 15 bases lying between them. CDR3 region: CASRSGQTAYGYTF. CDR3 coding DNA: TGTGCCAGCAGATCGGGACAAACGGCCTATGGCTACACCTTC.

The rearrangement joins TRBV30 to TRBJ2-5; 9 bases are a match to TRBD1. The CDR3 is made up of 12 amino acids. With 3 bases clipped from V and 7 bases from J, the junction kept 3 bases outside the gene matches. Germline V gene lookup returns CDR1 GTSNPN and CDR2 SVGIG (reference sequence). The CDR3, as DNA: TGTGCCTGGAGGACAGGGGGTGGGACCCAGTACTTC. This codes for CAWRTGGGTQYF.